A selection of T cell receptor beta chains follows, all from one sample in a study of T cell repertoires in aging, cancer and after chemotherapy. TCRdb re-called the multiplex PCR reads through MiXCR, storing one row per CDR3 protein. The table includes around 16,000 distinct CDR3 sequences, 40% to 55% detected once. The specimen sequenced was blood. Receptors were obtained from a human donor in good health. Each CDR3 is given without its conserved first and last residue.

V gene,CDR3 protein
TRBV6-2/TRBV6-3,ASSSNRGRVNSNQPQH
TRBV27,ASSSSGRNEQF
TRBV28,ATLGPPVETQY
TRBV29-1,SVGRGRTYEQY
TRBV27,ASSLHGSETQY
TRBV19,ASSPLGFPYEQY
TRBV15,ATSRPRPTNTGELF
TRBV11-1,ASSWGGETQY
TRBV5-5,ASSPFDFRGGGYT
TRBV29-1,SVKSGTGNAYEQY
TRBV11-1,ASSLALAGIETQY
TRBV6-5,ASSRGQRGSYEQY
TRBV29-1,SDRLTGWRSYEQY
TRBV6-1,ASTEAGTHGGTQY
TRBV6-5,ASSLLADEETQY
TRBV30,AWSADYEGRGSDLYEQY
TRBV6-2/TRBV6-3,ASGGHLPEQY
TRBV5-4,ASSLPRGSSTDTQY
TRBV7-6,ASSGSGKGIGTQY
TRBV6-1,ASSNHQQGTYEQY
TRBV15,ATSGRGTEAF
TRBV6-1,ASSENAGSGANVLT
TRBV10-3,AISEKDSSYEQY
TRBV7-2,ASSFGPGSSYEQY
TRBV5-5,ARSLEGPLGANVLT
TRBV15,ATSRGGLAGRYNEQF
TRBV27,ASGSGSYYEQY
TRBV11-2,ASSSPDRGPYNEQF
TRBV6-2/TRBV6-3,ASSFVKGGNSGANVLT
TRBV5-6,ASSPDRETNEKLF
TRBV27,ATKTERTLH
TRBV6-4,ASSVTSGDYNEQF
TRBV15,ATLGGGETQY
TRBV15,ATSRSGQFEAF
TRBV30,AWSVNAGGIGYT
TRBV12-3/TRBV12-4,ASSSSGGYNEQF
TRBV6-2/TRBV6-3,ASSAGAGDQETQY
TRBV5-4,ASTPSGPAGHTGELF
TRBV19,ASTPGQSADIQY
TRBV27,ASRTGDTGELF
TRBV10-3,AISEPFAGGNYNEQF
TRBV5-6,ASSGSKRDVRYEQY
TRBV19,ASSAYRDRVGEAF
TRBV27,ASSLMAGGLTDTQY
TRBV19,ASSIRLADEQF
TRBV19,ASSRDTQETQY
TRBV6-5,ASSYLTVIGNTGELF